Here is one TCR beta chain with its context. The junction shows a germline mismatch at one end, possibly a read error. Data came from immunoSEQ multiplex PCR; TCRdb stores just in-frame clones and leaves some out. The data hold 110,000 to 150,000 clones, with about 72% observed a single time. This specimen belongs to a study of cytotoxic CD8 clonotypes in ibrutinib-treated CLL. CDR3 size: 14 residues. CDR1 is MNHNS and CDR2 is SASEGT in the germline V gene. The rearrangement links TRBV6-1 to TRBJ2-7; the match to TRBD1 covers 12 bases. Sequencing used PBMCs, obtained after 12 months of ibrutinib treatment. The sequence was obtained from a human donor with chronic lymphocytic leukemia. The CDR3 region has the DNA TGTGCCAGCAGTGAAAGGGGACAGGGGGCCGCGATCCACTTC. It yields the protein CASSERGQGAAIHF.